The source of this T cell receptor beta chain is a study of early T cells in non-severe SARS-CoV-2 infection. In the study overall: The input, bulk RNA from unsorted whole blood, was sequenced, and chains were unpaired.

This clonotype was counted at least ten times. It is unclear where the CDR3 begins or ends on the DNA, so no DNA is shown, and the CDR3 is as TCRdb lists it. The CDR3 is 16 residues long, ends included. The germline CDR1 and CDR2 sequences are DFQATT and SNEGSKA (reference sequence). Individual cDNA molecules carried attached unique molecular identifiers. TCRdb redid the calling of the 5' RACE reads with MiXCR, one entry per CDR3 protein. Of 28,000 or so distinct CDR3 sequences listed, 5.3% were seen once; the top ten hold around 4.3%. This TCR derives from an adult who was a healthcare worker with PCR-confirmed SARS-CoV-2 infection or an uninfected control (not recorded which). The gene calls are TRBV20-1 and TRBJ2-3; TRBD2 is the table's D call and was not checked against the DNA. The sample taken for sequencing was whole blood. CDR3 amino acids: CSGSDVPSGRTDTQYF.